This passage covers 14 T cell receptor beta chains from one sample sequenced in a study of T-cell reconstitution after alpha-beta-depleted transplantation in children. TCRbeta library preparation incorporated unique molecular identifiers. TCRdb independently ran MiXCR on the PCR reads; one entry per CDR3 protein. The sample carries some 600,000 distinct CDR3 sequences, 10% to 15% recorded once. This specimen was PBMCs, mostly from graft donor cells, taken 360 days after TCRalphabeta/CD19-depleted stem cell transplant. Receptors were obtained from a male patient under 18 who had a stem cell transplant for acute myeloid leukemia, so the T cells may come from the graft donor.

This clonotype showed up just a few times. The V call is TRBV6-1, the J call TRBJ2-2; 10 bases match TRBD1. CDR3 length equals 17 residues. The J segment lost 5 bases and the V segment lost 4 bases, leaving 10 bases of the junction unmatched. Germline V gene data show CDR1 as MNHNS and CDR2 as SASEGT. This chain's CDR3 is CASSARGTGVWTGELFF. CDR3 sequence (DNA): TGTGCCAGCAGTGCCCGTGGGACAGGGGTCTGGACCGGGGAGCTGTTTTTT.

The CDR3 sequence is CASSRSGTGNYEQYF. The CDR3 DNA reads as TGTGCCAGCTCACGGTCGGGGACCGGCAACTACGAGCAGTACTTC. The chain is built from TRBV18 and TRBJ2-7; perhaps D is TRBD1 or TRBD2 (5 bases each). This CDR3 comprises 15 residues. Germline values: CDR1 KGHSH, CDR2 LQKENI. The V end was cut by 4 bases, the J end by 3 bases, with 16 bases between. Based on the CDR3 plus reference TRBV18 and TRBJ2-7, the full variable domain is NAGVMQNPRHLVRRRGQEARLRCSPMKGHSHVYWYRQLPEEGLKFMVYLQKENIIDESGMPKERFSAEFPKEGPSILRIQQVVRGDSAAYFCASSRSGTGNYEQYFGPGTRLTVT.

In its sample, this clonotype was seen many times. DNA for the CDR3: TGTGCCAGCAGGATAGGGACAGGGAGCTACGAGCAGTACTTC. Its translation: CASRIGTGSYEQYF. The chain uses TRBV27 and TRBJ2-7; 9 bases fit TRBD1. This CDR3 is built from 14 residues. Germline CDR1 reads MNHEY; CDR2 reads SMNVEV (reference sequence). The junction had 6 bases not matched to a gene; V was cut back by 6 bases and J by 3 bases.

The rearrangement links TRBV29-1 to TRBJ2-2; D is possibly TRBD2 (6 bases). The CDR3 length is 14 residues. Germline V CDR1 and CDR2: SQVTM, ANQGSEA. Trimming cost V 7 bases and J 4 bases, with 16 bases left between them. CDR3 sequence (DNA): TGCAGCGCCCCTTTCGACGGGGGCACCGGGGAGCTGTTTTTT. Amino acid sequence: CSAPFDGGTGELFF.

The gene calls are TRBV5-4 and TRBJ2-7, with 7 bases identical to TRBD2. The CDR3 is made up of 16 amino acids. The trim removed 3 bases at V and 4 bases at J, leaving 13 bases unmatched. Germline V gene data show CDR1 as SGHNT and CDR2 as YYREEE (reference sequence). The CDR3 protein is CASSWSVGGPGYEQYF. CDR3 coding DNA: TGTGCCAGCAGCTGGAGTGTGGGAGGGCCGGGGTACGAGCAGTACTTC.

The CDR3 sequence is CASSGRDPLSHNEQFF. CDR3 DNA sequence: TGTGCCAGCAGCGGCCGGGACCCCCTTTCCCACAATGAGCAGTTCTTC. This chain connects TRBV7-3 to TRBJ2-1, with D perhaps given as TRBD1 or TRBD2 (5 bases each). Germline assignment: CDR1 SGHTA and CDR2 FQGTGA. V gave up 5 bases and J gave up 5 bases, with 19 bases separating them. The CDR3 is 16 amino acids.

This clonotype was picked up a small number of times. This chain joins TRBV4-3 and TRBJ2-7; 12 positions agree with TRBD1. Germline CDR1 reads LGHNA; CDR2 reads YSLEER. J was trimmed by 5 bases and V by 10 bases; bases with no gene match: 9. There are 14 residues in the CDR3. The CDR3: CATSSGTGGNEQYF. Here the CDR3 DNA reads TGCGCCACCTCCTCCGGGACAGGGGGCAACGAGCAGTACTTC.

The chain recombines TRBV25-1 with TRBJ2-3; D remains unclear. V lost 3 bases and J lost 0, with 7 bases in between. This CDR3 spans 14 amino acids. CDR1 and CDR2 from the germline V gene are MGHDK and SYGVNS. CDR3 bases: TGTGCCAGCAGTGATACGCGGAGCACAGATACGCAGTATTTT. It is translated as CASSDTRSTDTQYF.

The chain couples TRBV6-1 to TRBJ2-5, with D tentatively TRBD1 or TRBD2 (7 bases each). The CDR3 contains 15 residues. The germline gives CDR1 MNHNS, CDR2 SASEGT. Trimming took off 6 bases at V and 7 bases at J, with 21 bases between the two ends. The CDR3 sequence is CASRMTGRVEGTQYF. The CDR3 DNA follows: TGTGCCAGCAGGATGACAGGGAGGGTTGAAGGGACCCAGTACTTC.

In this sample, this clonotype turned up many times. V is TRBV7-8 and J is TRBJ2-5; 7 bases match TRBD1. CDR1 and CDR2 (germline): SGHVS, FQNEAQ. CDR3 size: 15 residues. With V trimmed by 1 base and J by 7 bases, 9 bases remained unmatched. The CDR3 DNA reads as TGTGCCAGCAGCTTAGGGTCCGGCAGGGGGTGGACCCAGTACTTC. Residues: CASSLGSGRGWTQYF.

The chain couples TRBV29-1 to TRBJ2-7, with TRBD1 matching 9 bases. The ends lost 6 bases at V and 4 bases at J; junction bases unmatched: 4. Germline-derived CDR1 and CDR2 are SQVTM and ANQGSEA. The CDR3 loop spans 12 amino acids. CDR3 residues: CSVLTGGYEQYF. The CDR3 region has the DNA TGCAGCGTCCTGACAGGGGGTTACGAGCAGTACTTC.

The V call is TRBV11-2, the J call TRBJ2-1; the D is unclear. The V end was cut by 5 bases, the J end by 1 base, with 12 bases between. This CDR3 comprises 15 residues. Germline V gene lookup returns CDR1 SGHAT and CDR2 FQNNGV. The CDR3 DNA follows: TGTGCCAGCAGCCCCACCGATATTTCCTACAATGAGCAGTTCTTC. Its protein is CASSPTDISYNEQFF.

The V gene is TRBV15, the J gene TRBJ2-7, with 11 bases aligning to TRBD2. The CDR3 is 15 amino acids. CDR1 and CDR2 from the germline V gene are LNHNV and YYDKDF (reference sequence). The junction had 4 bases not matched to a gene; V was cut back by 0 bases and J by 6 bases. The CDR3 sequence: CATSRDRGLAAEQYF. DNA for the CDR3: TGTGCCACCAGCAGAGATAGGGGACTAGCGGCCGAGCAGTACTTC.

Concerning this clonotype itself: One junction end disagrees with the germline gene, perhaps due to a read error. This chain links TRBV7-7 with TRBJ2-3, with 7 bases aligning to TRBD2. Germline V lookup: CDR1 SSHAT, CDR2 FNYEAQ (reference sequence). CDR3 length equals 17 residues. The CDR3 DNA sequence: TGTGCTAGCAGCCCGAGTCGGGCGGGAGTATCCACAGATACGCAGTATTTT. Translating it yields CASSPSRAGVSTDTQYF.